Shown below are 30 T cell receptor beta chains from a single sample sequenced in a study of cytomegalovirus exposure and HLA in healthy donors. The PCR used 60 Vbeta and 13 Jbeta primers. Libraries were prepared by immunoSEQ multiplex PCR; TCRdb keeps only in-frame clonotypes and omits some of them. The listing contains 150,000 to 200,000 clones. The source material was PBMCs. These TCRs come from a man aged 30-40 years in good health and CMV-seronegative.

The chain employs TRBV7-9 and TRBJ1-1; 8 bases are shared with TRBD1. This CDR3 spans 13 amino acids. Germline-derived CDR1 and CDR2 are SEHNR and FQNEAQ (reference sequence). Trimming removed 3 bases from V and 7 bases from J; junction bases left unmatched: 4. The CDR3 loop is CASSLLQGVEAFF. CDR3 nucleotide sequence: TGTGCCAGCAGCTTGTTACAGGGGGTTGAAGCTTTCTTT.

J is TRBJ1-1 and V is TRBV5-1; possibly TRBD1 for D (6 bases). Trimming took off 7 bases at V and 4 bases at J, with 23 bases between the two ends. CDR1 and CDR2 from the germline V gene are SGHRS and YFSETQ. The length of the CDR3 is 16 residues. In DNA, the CDR3 is TGCGCCAGCTCACGAGGGGGGGGGCGGACGGTCACTGAAGCTTTCTTT. Translation gives CASSRGGGRTVTEAFF. The whole variable domain, filled in from reference TRBV5-1 and TRBJ1-1, reads KAGVTQTPRYLIKTRGQQVTLSCSPISGHRSVSWYQQTPGQGLQFLFEYFSETQRNKGNFPGRFSGRQFSNSRSEMNVSTLELGDSALYLCASSRGGGRTVTEAFFGQGTRLTVV.

As DNA, the CDR3 is TGTGCCAGCAGCCGCGGGGTGGAAAGAAACTATGGCTACACCTTC. This sequence encodes CASSRGVERNYGYTF. This chain links TRBV7-2 with TRBJ1-2; D gene unclear. V lost 5 bases and J 2 bases, leaving 15 bases between the germline ends. The germline V gene has CDR1 SGHTA and CDR2 FQGNSA. The CDR3 covers 15 residues.

The chain is built from TRBV18 and TRBJ2-1; 8 positions match TRBD2. Germline V CDR1 and CDR2: KGHSH, LQKENI. V gave up 0 bases and J gave up 7 bases; unmatched junction bases: 11. The CDR3 has 17 residues. CDR3 sequence reads: CASSPPQEREFKNEQFF. CDR3 sequence (DNA): TGTGCCAGCTCACCACCCCAGGAGCGGGAGTTCAAGAATGAGCAGTTCTTC.

V and J are TRBV5-4 and TRBJ2-3, with 11 bases lining up with TRBD2. CDR1 is SGHNT, CDR2 YYREEE, per germline (reference sequence). This CDR3 has 17 amino acids. J was trimmed by 2 bases and V by 3 bases; bases with no gene match: 8. CDR3 sequence reads: CASSSPASGRPTDTQYF. As DNA, the CDR3 is TGTGCCAGCAGCTCTCCGGCTAGCGGGAGGCCCACAGATACGCAGTATTTT. The whole variable domain, remainder taken from reference TRBV5-4 and TRBJ2-3, is ETGVTQSPTHLIKTRGQQVTLRCSSQSGHNTVSWYQQALGQGPQFIFQYYREEENGRGNFPPRFSGLQFPNYSSELNVNALELDDSALYLCASSSPASGRPTDTQYFGPGTRLTVL.

The rearrangement links TRBV6-5 to TRBJ1-5; D not certain. CDR1 is MNHEY, CDR2 SVGAGI, per germline. Between the trimmed V and J ends, which lost 5 bases and 7 bases, there was a span of 12 bases. This CDR3 is built from 13 residues. The CDR3 spells CASSRFKRQPQHF. The CDR3 coding sequence is TGTGCCAGCAGTCGTTTTAAACGGCAGCCCCAGCATTTT.

The V gene is TRBV10-3, the J gene TRBJ2-1; TRBD2 matches at 8 bases. CDR3 length: 14 residues. The ends lost 11 bases at V and 8 bases at J; junction bases unmatched: 14. The germline gives CDR1 ENHRY, CDR2 SYGVKD. The CDR3, as DNA: TGTGCCGCAACTCCGGGACTAGACGAGGATGAGCAGTTCTTC. Translation: CAATPGLDEDEQFF.

This chain uses TRBV21-1 with TRBJ1-5; no check of the table's D call, TRBD1, against the DNA was made. TRBV21-1 is reported as a pseudogene. The CDR3 is 13 amino acids. CDR3 sequence reads: CASLGQGDQPQHF. The CDR3 bases are TGTGCCAGCCTTGGACAGGGTGATCAGCCCCAGCATTTT.

The CDR3 nucleotides read TGTGCCAGCACGGGTCGGACTAGCGGCACAGATACGCAGTATTTT. It encodes CASTGRTSGTDTQYF. The chain carries TRBV25-1 and TRBJ2-3; TRBD2 matches 9 bases. Losses at the gene ends were 7 bases for V and 1 base for J; bases not matched to a gene: 6. This CDR3 contains 15 residues. From germline, CDR1 is MGHDK and CDR2 SYGVNS.

The gene calls are TRBV29-1 and TRBJ2-7, with a weak D call TRBD1 (5 bases). CDR1 SQVTM and CDR2 ANQGSEA come from the germline V gene. Trimming removed 7 bases at V and 5 bases at J, with 12 bases between. The CDR3 loop spans 11 amino acids. CDR3 sequence: CSAKTANEQYF. The CDR3 bases are TGCAGCGCCAAGACAGCTAACGAGCAGTACTTC.

The rearrangement uses TRBV4-1 and TRBJ1-1; the match to TRBD1 covers 10 bases. The CDR3 runs 15 residues. Germline-derived CDR1 and CDR2 are MGHRA and YSYEKL. Trimming removed 3 bases from V and 7 bases from J; junction bases left unmatched: 8. CDR3 coding DNA: TGCGCCAGCAGCCAGGCGACAGGGGGCGATTATGAAGCTTTCTTT. Its translation: CASSQATGGDYEAFF.

The V call is TRBV7-2, the J call TRBJ2-7; 9 nucleotides agree with TRBD1. Germline values: CDR1 SGHTA, CDR2 FQGNSA. This CDR3 spans 14 amino acids. The junction had 3 bases not matched to a gene; V was cut back by 4 bases and J by 2 bases. The CDR3 sequence is CASSSRQGAYEQYF. The CDR3 nucleotides are TGTGCCAGCAGCTCCCGACAGGGGGCCTACGAGCAGTACTTC. Drawing the rest from reference TRBV7-2 and TRBJ2-7, the complete variable domain is GAGVSQSPSNKVTEKGKDVELRCDPISGHTALYWYRQSLGQGLEFLIYFQGNSAPDKSGLPSDRFSAERTGGSVSTLTIQRTQQEDSAVYLCASSSRQGAYEQYFGPGTRLTVT.

The chain is built from TRBV25-1 and TRBJ2-3; possibly TRBD2 for D (6 bases). Per the germline V gene, CDR1 is MGHDK and CDR2 is SYGVNS. CDR3 length equals 15 residues. The V gene lost 4 bases and the J gene lost 2 bases, with 13 bases spanning the gap. CDR3 residues: CASSGGDWNTDTQYF. CDR3 DNA: TGTGCCAGCAGTGGTGGGGACTGGAACACAGATACGCAGTATTTT.

A note on this clone: This sample includes further DNA sequences coding for the same CDR3. This sequence joins TRBV18 and TRBJ2-1; 7 nucleotides align to TRBD2. The CDR3 length is 16 residues. Losses at the gene ends were 1 base for V and 0 bases for J; bases not matched to a gene: 3. Germline-derived CDR1 and CDR2 are KGHSH and LQKENI. The CDR3 loop is CASSPRGGSSYNEQFF. In nucleotides, the CDR3 is TGTGCCAGCTCACCACGGGGGGGAAGCTCCTACAATGAGCAGTTCTTC. Filled out from reference TRBV18 and TRBJ2-1, the complete variable domain reads NAGVMQNPRHLVRRRGQEARLRCSPMKGHSHVYWYRQLPEEGLKFMVYLQKENIIDESGMPKERFSAEFPKEGPSILRIQQVVRGDSAAYFCASSPRGGSSYNEQFFGPGTRLTVL.

This chain uses TRBV21-1 with TRBJ1-3; the DNA was not compared with TRBD1, the D call given in the table. TRBV21-1 constitutes a pseudogene. This CDR3 has 15 residues. This CDR3 reads CASSIHETSGNTIYF. The CDR3 DNA is TGTGCCAGCAGCATACATGAAACCTCTGGAAACACCATATATTTT.

The genes are TRBV6-4 and TRBJ1-5; D may be TRBD1 (5 bases). Germline CDR1 reads MRHNA; CDR2 reads SNTAGT. The CDR3 is made up of 13 amino acids. Trimming took off 3 bases at V and 4 bases at J, with 7 bases between the two ends. The CDR3 nucleotides are TGTGCCAGCAGTGAGACAGATAATCAGCCCCAGCATTTT. It specifies CASSETDNQPQHF.

This chain joins TRBV28 and TRBJ2-1, with 9 bases that match TRBD2. The germline V gene has CDR1 MDHEN and CDR2 SYDVKM. Trimming cost V 4 bases and J 7 bases; bases outside gene matches: 8. The CDR3 totals 15 residues. The chain's CDR3 is CASSSLLREGNEQFF. The CDR3 region has the DNA TGTGCCAGCAGTTCCTTGCTGCGGGAGGGGAATGAGCAGTTCTTC.

The V gene is TRBV19, the J gene TRBJ2-1; D might be TRBD1 (6 bases). This CDR3 has 13 amino acids. Trimming shortened V by 9 bases and J by 8 bases, and 17 bases separated the two germline ends. Germline loops: CDR1 LNHDA, CDR2 SQIVND (reference sequence). The CDR3 nucleotides are TGTGCCAGAAACACACCACAGGGCTATGAGCAGTTCTTC. Translated, it gives CARNTPQGYEQFF.

The rearrangement joins TRBV5-1 to TRBJ2-2; TRBD1 might be the D (6 bases). The V end lost 4 bases, the J end lost 4 bases, and 20 bases lay between the germline ends. There are 17 residues in the CDR3. Looked up from germline, CDR1 is SGHRS and CDR2 is YFSETQ. The CDR3 DNA reads as TGCGCCAGCAGCGACCAACGGGACATACAGACCACCGGGGAGCTGTTTTTT. Its translation is CASSDQRDIQTTGELFF.

The chain uses TRBV5-1 and TRBJ2-3; 7 bases map to TRBD1. From germline, CDR1 is SGHRS and CDR2 YFSETQ. V was pared by 4 bases and J by 0 bases, with 2 bases of the junction left unmatched. The CDR3 totals 14 residues. CDR3 protein: CASSTGQSTDTQYF. Here the CDR3 DNA reads TGCGCCAGCAGCACGGGACAGAGCACAGATACGCAGTATTTT.

The rearrangement joins TRBV11-3 to TRBJ2-3, with 12 bases aligning to TRBD2. V gave up 5 bases and J gave up 5 bases; unmatched junction bases: 5. The germline CDR1 and CDR2 sequences are SGHNT and YENEEA. The CDR3 loop spans 15 amino acids. Here the CDR3 DNA reads TGTGCCAGCAGCCGACTAGCGGGAGTTCTAGATACGCAGTATTTT. It encodes CASSRLAGVLDTQYF.

This sequence joins TRBV27 and TRBJ2-2, with TRBD2 identical over 9 bases. V lost 5 bases to trimming and J lost 2 bases; unmatched junction nucleotides: 0. Germline CDR1 is MNHEY and CDR2 is SMNVEV (reference sequence). The CDR3 is made up of 14 amino acids. Here the CDR3 DNA reads TGTGCCAGCAGTGGGACTAGCAACACCGGGGAGCTGTTTTTT. It yields the protein CASSGTSNTGELFF.

The rearrangement joins TRBV6-5 to TRBJ1-6; 8 bases line up with TRBD1. CDR3 size: 15 residues. Unmatched junction bases numbered 5, after V lost 6 bases and J lost 4 bases. Germline assignment: CDR1 MNHEY and CDR2 SVGAGI. In DNA, the CDR3 is TGTGCCAGCAGCCCACAGGGGGGGTATAATTCACCCCTCCACTTT. Protein: CASSPQGGYNSPLHF.

This chain uses TRBV5-1 with TRBJ1-1, with D unclear. Germline V gives CDR1 SGHRS, CDR2 YFSETQ. The CDR3 consists of 14 residues. Trimming removed 0 bases from V and 1 base from J, with 7 bases in between. This CDR3 reads CASSLEQPNTEAFF. The CDR3, as DNA: TGCGCCAGCAGCTTGGAACAGCCGAACACTGAAGCTTTCTTT.

The chain recombines TRBV19 with TRBJ2-2; tentative D call: TRBD2 (6 bases). This CDR3 is 18 amino acids long. Germline-derived CDR1 and CDR2 are LNHDA and SQIVND (reference sequence). The V end lost 4 bases, the J end lost 5 bases, and 23 bases lay between the germline ends. The CDR3 sequence is CASSKSRLEGGRTGELFF. The CDR3 nucleotides are TGTGCCAGTAGTAAGTCGAGGCTAGAGGGAGGAAGGACCGGGGAGCTGTTTTTT.

The chain recombines TRBV7-9 with TRBJ1-5, with a possible D match to TRBD1 (6 bases). The CDR3 has 15 amino acids. Trimming left V 6 bases short and J 6 bases short, with 18 bases between. Per germline, CDR1 SEHNR and CDR2 FQNEAQ (reference sequence). In DNA form, the CDR3 reads TGTGCCAGCAGTTCCTGGCGGGGGCGGTTTCAGCCCCAGCATTTT. Its protein product is CASSSWRGRFQPQHF.

The chain joins TRBV9 to TRBJ2-1, with D maybe TRBD2 (6 bases). Trimming shortened V by 4 bases and J by 5 bases, and 16 bases separated the two germline ends. The V gene's germline CDR1 is SGDLS and CDR2 YYNGEE. The CDR3 contains 15 residues. CDR3 residues: CASSPVAEQNNEQFF. CDR3 DNA: TGTGCCAGCAGCCCAGTAGCGGAGCAGAACAATGAGCAGTTCTTC.

The chain carries TRBV15 and TRBJ2-1; 7 bases fit TRBD2. Trimming cost V 3 bases and J 5 bases; bases outside gene matches: 7. The CDR3 spans 15 residues. Germline lookup yields CDR1 LNHNV and CDR2 YYDKDF (reference sequence). CDR3 protein: CATSSRDYRNNEQFF. In DNA form, the CDR3 reads TGTGCCACCAGCAGCCGGGACTACAGGAACAATGAGCAGTTCTTC.

V gene TRBV5-1 combines with J gene TRBJ2-1, with D possibly matching TRBD2 (5 bases). V was pared by 2 bases and J by 4 bases, with 13 bases between. CDR1 is SGHRS, CDR2 YFSETQ, per germline. The CDR3 totals 15 residues. The CDR3 nucleotides read TGCGCCAGCAGCTTTTTCAGGACGGGGTACAATGAGCAGTTCTTC. Translation gives CASSFFRTGYNEQFF. Full variable domain (rest looked up from reference TRBV5-1 and TRBJ2-1): KAGVTQTPRYLIKTRGQQVTLSCSPISGHRSVSWYQQTPGQGLQFLFEYFSETQRNKGNFPGRFSGRQFSNSRSEMNVSTLELGDSALYLCASSFFRTGYNEQFFGPGTRLTVL.

The gene calls are TRBV23-1 and TRBJ2-1; D perhaps matches TRBD2 (5 bases). TRBV23-1 carries the ORF label, with uncertain function. Trimming removed 3 bases from V and 5 bases from J, with 11 bases in between. The CDR3 is made up of 14 amino acids. CDR3 in DNA: TGCGCCAGCAGTCACTCGGACGGGGACAATGAGCAGTTCTTC. It codes for CASSHSDGDNEQFF.